This T cell receptor (beta chain) was recorded in a study of blood T cell repertoires in COVID-19. About the study: Italy, Spain and the United States were the sources of the convalescent and acute COVID-19 samples.

The table came from immunoSEQ multiplex PCR; TCRdb's copy has only in-frame clones and leaves some out. The sample consists of 60,000 to 85,000 clones, around 88% of them appearing once. This clonotype was obtained from an elderly woman with active or convalescent COVID-19. The sample comprised peripheral blood.

CDR3 coding DNA: TGTGCCATCAGCCCAGGACTAGCGGGGGACAATGAGCAGTTCTTC. It codes for CAISPGLAGDNEQFF. The chain links TRBV10-3 to TRBJ2-1; 13 bases agree with TRBD2. Looked up from germline, CDR1 is ENHRY and CDR2 is SYGVKD. This CDR3 has 15 amino acids. After removal of 6 bases from V and 5 bases from J, the junction contained 4 bases not matched to a gene.